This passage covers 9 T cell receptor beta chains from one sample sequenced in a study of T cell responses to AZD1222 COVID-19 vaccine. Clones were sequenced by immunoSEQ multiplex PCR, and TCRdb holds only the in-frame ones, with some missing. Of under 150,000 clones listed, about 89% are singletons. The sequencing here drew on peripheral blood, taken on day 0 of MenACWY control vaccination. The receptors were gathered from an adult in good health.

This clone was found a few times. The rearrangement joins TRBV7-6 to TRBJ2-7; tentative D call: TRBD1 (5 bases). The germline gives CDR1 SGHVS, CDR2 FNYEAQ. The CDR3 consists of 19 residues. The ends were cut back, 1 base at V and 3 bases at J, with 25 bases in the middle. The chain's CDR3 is CASSLEANRGYRRNYEQYF. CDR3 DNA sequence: TGTGCCAGCAGCTTAGAGGCAAATAGGGGCTATCGTAGGAACTACGAGCAGTACTTC.

CDR3 coding DNA: TGTGCCAGCTCACCTGGGGGCTATGGCTACACCTTC. Residues: CASSPGGYGYTF. The gene calls are TRBV18 and TRBJ1-2; D may be TRBD1 (5 bases). V lost 3 bases and J lost 4, with 6 bases in between. Germline V gene data show CDR1 as KGHSH and CDR2 as LQKENI. The CDR3 has 12 residues.

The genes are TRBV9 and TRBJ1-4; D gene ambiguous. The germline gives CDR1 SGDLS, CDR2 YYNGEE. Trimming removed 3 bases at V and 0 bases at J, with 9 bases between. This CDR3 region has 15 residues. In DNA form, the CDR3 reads TGTGCCAGCAGCGCCCGGGGTTCAACTAATGAAAAACTGTTTTTT. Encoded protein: CASSARGSTNEKLFF.

CDR3 nucleotide sequence: TGTGCCAGTAGTGATCTGGGAGTCGGCGGCTACACCTTC. This codes for CASSDLGVGGYTF. This chain uses TRBV19 with TRBJ1-2; no clear D. The length of the CDR3 is 13 residues. Trimming cost V 5 bases and J 8 bases, with 15 bases left between them. Germline CDR1 LNHDA, CDR2 SQIVND (reference sequence).

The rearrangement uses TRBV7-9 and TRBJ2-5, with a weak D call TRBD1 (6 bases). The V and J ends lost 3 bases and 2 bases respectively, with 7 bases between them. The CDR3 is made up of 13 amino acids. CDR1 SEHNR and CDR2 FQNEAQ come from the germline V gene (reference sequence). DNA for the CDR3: TGTGCCAGCAGCTTCGGACAGCAAGAGACCCAGTACTTC. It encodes CASSFGQQETQYF.

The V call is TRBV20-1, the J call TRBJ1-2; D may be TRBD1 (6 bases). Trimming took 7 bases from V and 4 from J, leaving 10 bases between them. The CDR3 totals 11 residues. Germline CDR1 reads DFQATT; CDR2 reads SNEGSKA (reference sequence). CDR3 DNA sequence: TGCAGTGTCAGGGGAATCTATGGCTACACCTTC. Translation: CSVRGIYGYTF.

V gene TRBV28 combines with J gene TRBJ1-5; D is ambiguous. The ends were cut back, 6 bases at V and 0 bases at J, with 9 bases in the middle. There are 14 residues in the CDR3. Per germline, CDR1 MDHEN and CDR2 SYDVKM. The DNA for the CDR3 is TGTGCCAGCAGAACATACAATAGCAATCAGCCCCAGCATTTT. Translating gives CASRTYNSNQPQHF.

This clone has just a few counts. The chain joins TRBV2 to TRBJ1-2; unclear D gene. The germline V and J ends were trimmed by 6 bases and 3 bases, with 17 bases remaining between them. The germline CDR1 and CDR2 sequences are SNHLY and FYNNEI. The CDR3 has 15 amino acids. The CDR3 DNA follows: TGTGCCAGCAGGCCGGACCCGGACTGGGACTATGGCTACACCTTC. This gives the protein CASRPDPDWDYGYTF. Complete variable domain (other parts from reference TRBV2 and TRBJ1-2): EPEVTQTPSHQVTQMGQEVILRCVPISNHLYFYWYRQILGQKVEFLVSFYNNEISEKSEIFDDQFSVERPDGSNFTLKIRSTKLEDSAMYFCASRPDPDWDYGYTFGSGTRLTVV.

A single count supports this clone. For the CDR3, the DNA is TGTGCCAGCAGCTTAGATCGAGGAGTGAGGGGGAGCTCCTATAATTCACCCCTCCACTTT. This gives the protein CASSLDRGVRGSSYNSPLHF. The chain couples TRBV11-2 to TRBJ1-6; D is possibly TRBD1 (6 bases). Trimming removed 0 bases at V and 0 bases at J, with 18 bases between. The length of the CDR3 is 20 residues. The germline CDR1 and CDR2 sequences are SGHAT and FQNNGV.